These 10 T cell receptor beta chains were all obtained from the same sample, sequenced in a study of blood T cell repertoires in COVID-19. Here immunoSEQ multiplex PCR was the method, and the copy in TCRdb shows in-frame clones only, minus some. The sample lists 230,000 or so clones; 80% to 90% were seen once. Sequencing was carried out using peripheral blood. The receptors stem from an elderly woman with COVID-19, enrolled during active disease.

The V call is TRBV5-1, the J call TRBJ1-1; 8 nucleotides agree with TRBD1. Germline V gene sequence: CDR1 SGHRS, CDR2 YFSETQ. The CDR3 runs to 15 residues. The ends lost 5 bases at V and 3 bases at J; junction bases unmatched: 9. The CDR3 loop reads CASSYRQGMDTEAFF. For the CDR3, the DNA is TGCGCCAGCAGTTATCGACAGGGGATGGACACTGAAGCTTTCTTT.

The J gene is TRBJ1-6, the V gene TRBV30; 9 bases are shared with TRBD1. Germline V gene lookup returns CDR1 GTSNPN and CDR2 SVGIG (reference sequence). The CDR3 is 13 amino acids. V was clipped by 7 bases and J by 10 bases; unmatched bases: 8. CDR3 residues: CASDRGTWSPLHF. DNA of the CDR3: TGTGCCTCTGACAGGGGGACATGGTCACCCCTCCACTTT.

This rearrangement joins TRBV11-2 to TRBJ2-5, with D possibly being TRBD1 (6 bases). Germline-derived CDR1 and CDR2 are SGHAT and FQNNGV. The CDR3 sequence is 13 residues long. Trimming removed 5 bases from V and 5 bases from J, with 12 bases in between. The CDR3 DNA reads TGTGCCAGCAGCCAGGACAGTCGGGAGACCCAGTACTTC. Amino acids: CASSQDSRETQYF.

This clone was picked up one time. The rearrangement joins TRBV18 to TRBJ1-1; 7 bases are a match to TRBD1. Germline V CDR1 and CDR2: KGHSH, LQKENI. J lost 8 bases, V lost 4 bases, and 4 bases had no gene match. The CDR3 consists of 12 residues. The CDR3 region is CASSHPDREAFF. The DNA of the CDR3 is TGTGCCAGCTCACACCCGGACAGGGAAGCTTTCTTT.

The chain recombines TRBV2 with TRBJ2-1, with 8 bases fitting TRBD2. The CDR3 loop spans 14 amino acids. With 7 bases clipped from V and 8 bases from J, the junction kept 10 bases outside the gene matches. Per the germline V gene, CDR1 is SNHLY and CDR2 is FYNNEI. In DNA form, the CDR3 reads TGTGCCAGCAACTTGAGAGCGGGAGTGGATGAGCAGTTCTTC. Protein sequence: CASNLRAGVDEQFF. Full variable domain (remainder filled in from reference TRBV2 and TRBJ2-1): EPEVTQTPSHQVTQMGQEVILRCVPISNHLYFYWYRQILGQKVEFLVSFYNNEISEKSEIFDDQFSVERPDGSNFTLKIRSTKLEDSAMYFCASNLRAGVDEQFFGPGTRLTVL.

The chain links TRBV15 to TRBJ1-5; possibly TRBD1 for D (6 bases). CDR3 length: 16 amino acids. Looked up from germline, CDR1 is LNHNV and CDR2 is YYDKDF (reference sequence). V was cut by 1 base and J by 2 bases, with 12 bases left in between. The CDR3 nucleotides read TGTGCCACCAGCAGAGGCACAGGGTCAGGCAATCAGCCCCAGCATTTT. Protein sequence: CATSRGTGSGNQPQHF. Based on the CDR3 plus reference TRBV15 and TRBJ1-5, the full variable domain is DAMVIQNPRYQVTQFGKPVTLSCSQTLNHNVMYWYQQKSSQAPKLLFHYYDKDFNNEADTPDNFQSRRPNTSFCFLDIRSPGLGDTAMYLCATSRGTGSGNQPQHFGDGTRLSIL.

V gene TRBV19 combines with J gene TRBJ1-5; tentatively, D is TRBD1 (5 bases). Germline V gene data show CDR1 as LNHDA and CDR2 as SQIVND (reference sequence). The CDR3 sequence is 16 residues long. Trimming took off 7 bases at V and 1 base at J, with 17 bases between the two ends. The DNA of the CDR3 is TGTGCCAGTACCATGGGGCAGGGTAAAAGCAATCAGCCCCAGCATTTT. Amino acids: CASTMGQGKSNQPQHF.

The chain couples TRBV29-1 to TRBJ1-3, with a weak D call TRBD1 (6 bases). The CDR3 contains 14 residues. V was clipped by 7 bases and J by 3 bases, with 16 bases between them. CDR1 SQVTM and CDR2 ANQGSEA come from the germline V gene. The CDR3 sequence is CSAADSAGGNTIYF. CDR3 nucleotides: TGCAGCGCCGCGGACAGTGCGGGTGGAAACACCATATATTTT.

V gene TRBV9 combines with J gene TRBJ2-2; D perhaps matches TRBD1 (7 bases). The CDR3 has 15 residues. The V end was cut by 3 bases, the J end by 4 bases, with 13 bases between. CDR1 and CDR2 (germline): SGDLS, YYNGEE. In nucleotides, the CDR3 is TGTGCCAGCAGCGGAAACAGGGGAGGCACCGGGGAGCTGTTTTTT. Protein: CASSGNRGGTGELFF.

The chain has TRBV11-2 and TRBJ1-1, with 8 bases matching TRBD1. The CDR3 is made up of 14 amino acids. The junction had 4 bases not matched to a gene; V was cut back by 3 bases and J by 4 bases. Germline values: CDR1 SGHAT, CDR2 FQNNGV. This CDR3 reads CASSFGQGGTEAFF. CDR3 sequence (DNA): TGTGCCAGCAGCTTCGGACAGGGAGGCACTGAAGCTTTCTTT.